These 10 T cell receptor beta chains were all obtained from the same sample, sequenced in a study of T cells in Graves' hyperthyroidism and ophthalmopathy. Amplification yielded TCR beta CDR3 regions, with RNA transcripts as the source. TCR CDR3 regions were first amplified by RT-PCR with HTBI primers. MiXCR was run by TCRdb on the multiplex PCR reads, yielding one entry per CDR3 protein. In the table there are a few hundred thousand distinct CDR3 sequences, 15% to 17% of which are singletons. What was sequenced was blood. These receptors came from a woman in her twenties or thirties with Graves' hyperthyroidism.

This clonotype was observed at least ten times. V gene TRBV5-1 combines with J gene TRBJ1-1; TRBD1 aligns across 9 bases. Trimming took 4 bases from V and 1 from J; bases not matched to a gene: 8. CDR1 SGHRS and CDR2 YFSETQ come from the germline V gene. The CDR3 is 16 amino acids. The CDR3 loop is CASSAPRDRANTEAFF. As DNA, the CDR3 is TGCGCCAGCAGCGCGCCCCGGGACAGGGCGAACACTGAAGCTTTCTTT.

This clonotype was recorded at least ten times. The rearrangement links TRBV5-1 to TRBJ1-4; unclear D gene. This CDR3 has 14 amino acids. Germline V gives CDR1 SGHRS, CDR2 YFSETQ. Trimming took off 7 bases at V and 0 bases at J, with 10 bases between the two ends. The CDR3 loop reads CASCPTSTNEKLFF. CDR3 DNA: TGCGCCAGCTGCCCCACGTCAACTAATGAAAAACTGTTTTTT.

This clonotype came up many times. The chain links TRBV5-1 to TRBJ2-7; 8 bases map to TRBD2. Unmatched junction bases numbered 7, after V lost 4 bases and J lost 1 base. The CDR3 consists of 15 residues. Germline V gene data show CDR1 as SGHRS and CDR2 as YFSETQ. The CDR3: CASSPELAASYEQYF. DNA for the CDR3: TGCGCCAGCAGCCCGGAACTAGCGGCATCCTACGAGCAGTACTTC.

V usage is TRBV6-1 and J usage is TRBJ2-7, with D maybe TRBD1 (6 bases). Germline V gene lookup returns CDR1 MNHNS and CDR2 SASEGT. The CDR3 runs 12 residues. V lost 8 bases and J 3 bases, leaving 11 bases between the germline ends. This CDR3 is CASGTPFYEQYF. For the CDR3, the DNA is TGTGCCAGCGGGACACCTTTCTACGAGCAGTACTTC.

This clonotype was detected a few times. The chain combines TRBV20-1 with TRBJ1-4; the D is unclear. V lost 0 bases and J lost 7, with 15 bases in between. The germline CDR1 and CDR2 sequences are DFQATT and SNEGSKA (reference sequence). The CDR3 is 15 residues long. CDR3 bases: TGCAGTGCTAGAGATCTGATGGGATTTGGTGAAAAACTGTTTTTT. Translating it yields CSARDLMGFGEKLFF.

Worth noting for this clonotype: A much larger clone differs from this one at a single base, so this may be a read error. The chain employs TRBV3-1 and TRBJ2-7; D unclear. This CDR3 spans 15 amino acids. The germline V gene encodes CDR1 LGHDT and CDR2 YNNKEL (reference sequence). The V gene lost 3 bases and the J gene lost 2 bases, with 14 bases spanning the gap. In DNA form, the CDR3 reads TGTGCCAGCAGCCATGAAGGGCGCGGAACCTACGAGCAGTACTTC. Amino acids: CASSHEGRGTYEQYF.

The chain is built from TRBV30 and TRBJ2-2; D is ambiguous. This CDR3 comprises 15 residues. Looked up from germline, CDR1 is GTSNPN and CDR2 is SVGIG (reference sequence). Trimming stripped 4 bases from V and 6 bases from J, with 18 bases between. The CDR3 nucleotides are TGTGCCTGGAACCTGATCCCCCCGCCGGCCGGGGAGCTGTTTTTT. As protein: CAWNLIPPPAGELFF. The full variable domain, with the rest looked up from reference TRBV30 and TRBJ2-2, is SQTIHQWPATLVQPVGSPLSLECTVEGTSNPNLYWYRQAAGRGLQLLFYSVGIGQISSEVPQNLSASRPQDRQFILSSKKLLLSDSGFYLCAWNLIPPPAGELFFGEGSRLTVL.

This clonotype was recorded at least ten times. The V gene is TRBV7-3, the J gene TRBJ2-1; 7 bases agree with TRBD2. This CDR3 is built from 16 residues. Trimming cost V 5 bases and J 0 bases; bases outside gene matches: 7. The germline gives CDR1 SGHTA, CDR2 FQGTGA. The CDR3 nucleotides read TGTGCCAGCAGCCCCCTTGGCGGGAGCTCCTACAATGAGCAGTTCTTC. It encodes CASSPLGGSSYNEQFF.

This clonotype was counted ten times or more. The chain is built from TRBV20-1 and TRBJ2-5, with D tentatively TRBD1 or TRBD2 (6 bases each). This CDR3 is 14 amino acids long. V was trimmed by 3 bases and J by 4 bases, leaving 15 bases between them. Germline V gene data show CDR1 as DFQATT and CDR2 as SNEGSKA (reference sequence). As DNA, the CDR3 is TGCAGTGCTAGGCCGGGGGCTAGCGCAGAGACCCAGTACTTC. It translates to CSARPGASAETQYF.

The gene calls are TRBV28 and TRBJ1-1; 9 bases line up with TRBD1. The CDR3 is 14 amino acids. In germline, CDR1 is MDHEN, CDR2 SYDVKM. After removal of 5 bases from V and 8 bases from J, the junction contained 9 bases not matched to a gene. The CDR3 region has the DNA TGTGCCAGCAGTGGCCGGGACAGGGAACCCGAAGCTTTCTTT. It codes for CASSGRDREPEAFF. Supplemented by reference TRBV28 and TRBJ1-1, the full variable domain reads DVKVTQSSRYLVKRTGEKVFLECVQDMDHENMFWYRQDPGLGLRLIYFSYDVKMKEKGDIPEGYSVSREKKERFSLILESASTNQTSMYLCASSGRDREPEAFFGQGTRLTVV.